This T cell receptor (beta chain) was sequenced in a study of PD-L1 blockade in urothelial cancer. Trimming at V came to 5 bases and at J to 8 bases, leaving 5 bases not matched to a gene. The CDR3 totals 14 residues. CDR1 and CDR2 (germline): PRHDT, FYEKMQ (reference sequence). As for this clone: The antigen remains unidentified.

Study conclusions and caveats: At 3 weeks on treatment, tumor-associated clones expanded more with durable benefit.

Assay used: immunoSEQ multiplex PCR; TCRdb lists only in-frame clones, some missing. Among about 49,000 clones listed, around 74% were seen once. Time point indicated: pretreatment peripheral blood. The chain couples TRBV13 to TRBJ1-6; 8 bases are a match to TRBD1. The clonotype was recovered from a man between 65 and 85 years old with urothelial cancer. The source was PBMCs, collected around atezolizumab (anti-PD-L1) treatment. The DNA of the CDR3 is TGTGCCAGCAGCCAGACAGGGGTGGATTCACCCCTCCACTTT. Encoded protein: CASSQTGVDSPLHF.